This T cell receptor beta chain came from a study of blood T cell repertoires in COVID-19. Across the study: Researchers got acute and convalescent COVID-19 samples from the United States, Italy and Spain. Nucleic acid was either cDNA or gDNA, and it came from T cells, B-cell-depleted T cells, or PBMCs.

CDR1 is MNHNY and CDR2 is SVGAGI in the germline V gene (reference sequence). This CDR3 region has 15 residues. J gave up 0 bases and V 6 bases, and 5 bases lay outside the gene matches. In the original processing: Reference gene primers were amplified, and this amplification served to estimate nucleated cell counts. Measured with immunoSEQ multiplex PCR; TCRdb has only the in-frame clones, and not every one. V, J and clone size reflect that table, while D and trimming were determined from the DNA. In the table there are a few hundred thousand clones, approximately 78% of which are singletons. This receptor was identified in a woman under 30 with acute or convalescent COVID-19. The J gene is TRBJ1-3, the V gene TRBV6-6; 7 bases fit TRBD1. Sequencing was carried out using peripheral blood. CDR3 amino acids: CASSYRTGSGNTIYF. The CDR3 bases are TGTGCCAGCAGCTACCGGACAGGCTCTGGAAACACCATATATTTT.